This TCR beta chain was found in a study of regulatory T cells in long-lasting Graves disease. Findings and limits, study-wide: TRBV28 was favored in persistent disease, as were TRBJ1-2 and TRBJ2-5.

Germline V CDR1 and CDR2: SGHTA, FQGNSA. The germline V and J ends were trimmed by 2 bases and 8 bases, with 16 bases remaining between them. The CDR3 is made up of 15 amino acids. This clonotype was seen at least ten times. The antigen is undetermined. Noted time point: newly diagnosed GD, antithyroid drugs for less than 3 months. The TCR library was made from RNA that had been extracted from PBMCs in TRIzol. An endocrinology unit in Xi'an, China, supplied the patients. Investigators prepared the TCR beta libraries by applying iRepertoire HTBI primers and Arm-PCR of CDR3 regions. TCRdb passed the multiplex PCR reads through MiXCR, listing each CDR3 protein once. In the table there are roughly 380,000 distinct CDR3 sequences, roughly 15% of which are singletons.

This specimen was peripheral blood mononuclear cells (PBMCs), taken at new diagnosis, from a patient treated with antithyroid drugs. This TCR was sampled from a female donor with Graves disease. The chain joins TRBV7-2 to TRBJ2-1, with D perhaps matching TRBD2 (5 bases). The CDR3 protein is CASSLSGGPPDEQFF. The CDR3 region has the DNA TGTGCCAGCAGCTTAAGCGGCGGCCCGCCGGATGAGCAGTTCTTC.